The T cell receptor beta chain described here comes from a study of blood T cell repertoires in COVID-19 (dated by TCRdb to 2018 to 2021). Describing the broader study: The collaborator samples originated in the United States, Italy and Spain and spanned the acute and convalescent phases of COVID-19. The prospective study material was composed of cDNA or gDNA derived from T cells, B-cell-depleted T cells, or PBMCs. Deeply sampled blood TCRbeta repertoires from subjects exposed to, actively infected with, or recovered from COVID-19 were included in the dataset. The repertoires were released in a freely available public database meant as a resource for research on the immune response to SARS-CoV-2. Samples were obtained from the ongoing ImmuneRACE study (first 160 participants) and from 950 to 1,500 subjects provided by 6 global collaborators. The sample metadata nearly always contained a de-identified subject ID, COVID-19 status, age in years and sex. HLA class I and class II types, where available, came from metadata supplied by the sample provider rather than from assay-based typing.

Overall results and qualifications from the work: How much clinical and demographic metadata was included differed by source and by participant, and the metadata was provided uncurated.

About this clone itself: Its antigen target is currently unknown. Base-call qualities are not available, and no considerably larger clone is one nucleotide away.

In Seattle, one collaborating source enrolled patients while the infection was active and tracked those patients longitudinally over the course of disease. The collaborating institutions used their own protocols to collect whole blood in K2EDTA tubes. Collaborator samples were shipped for TCRbeta analysis as frozen whole blood, isolated PBMCs, or DNA extracted from either sample type. The CDR3 sequence holds 14 residues, the cysteine and phenylalanine included. Just CDR3 DNA is preserved here, 42 bases in frame from base 1. According to the germline V gene (reference sequence), CDR1 reads LNHDA and CDR2 reads SQIVND. V is clipped by 4 bases and J by 6 bases, and the sequence between their germline boundaries is 15 bases long. TCRbeta CDR3 regions were amplified from genomic DNA using the immunoSEQ Assay, a bias-controlled multiplex PCR. The authors processed their data as follows. Nucleated cell counts per sample were estimated from amplification of reference gene primers within the assay. To quantify the absolute abundance of each unique TCRbeta CDR3 rearrangement, sequence reads were collapsed and filtered. For each sample, productive Simpson clonality was calculated as the square root of Simpson's diversity index over productive rearrangements. TCRdb took this table from immuneACCESS and kept in-frame rearrangements with V and J called. Such tables lack part of the clones; where checked against another copy, unresolved V genes explain under half of the gap, and the rest is unexplained. The V and J calls and clone size come from that table; D and trimming were worked out from the DNA. Counted in this sample were approximately 46,000 clones; 81% of them appeared once. The ten largest clones add up to about 22% of the sample.

The chain was built from TRBV19 and TRBJ1-2; the D gene is possibly TRBD1, with 5 bases matching. The clonotype was recovered from a woman of 80 years or more with COVID-19, enrolled during active disease. Material: peripheral blood. The CDR3 reads as follows: CASSRAGKFDGYTF. The nucleotide sequence reads TGTGCCAGTAGTAGAGCAGGGAAGTTCGATGGCTACACCTTC.